Listed below are T cell receptor beta chains from one sample, sequenced in a study of T cells in Graves' hyperthyroidism and ophthalmopathy. MiXCR, run by TCRdb on the multiplex PCR reads, gives a single entry per CDR3 protein. The profile shows around 560,000 distinct CDR3 sequences, 16% of them singletons. Material for sequencing was blood. These receptor sequences come from a woman aged 18 to 35 with Graves' hyperthyroidism. Each CDR3 is given with its conserved first and last residue.

TRBJ2-1 TRBV11-2 CASSLVGDRGPYNEQFF
TRBJ1-3 TRBV19 CATSASSGNTIYF
TRBJ2-7 TRBV7-8 CASSLASVGEEQYF
TRBJ2-2 TRBV7-9 CASSFGTGLGIGELFF
TRBJ2-5 TRBV6-1 CASRQDTREALDF
TRBJ2-3 TRBV6-1 CASSDQTSGSLDTQYF
TRBJ1-4 TRBV7-9 CASSSAPGATNEKLFF
TRBJ2-7 TRBV6-1 CASSHGVSSYEQYF
TRBJ2-1 TRBV7-9 CASSLLGKSGYNEQFF
TRBJ2-7 TRBV19 CATYSGQRYF
TRBJ2-7 TRBV3-1 CASSQGLAGGGEQYF
TRBJ1-2 TRBV4-1 CASSQDSPVRFYGYTF
TRBJ2-5 TRBV20-1 CSAREDRSWGDGETQYF
TRBJ1-1 TRBV2 CASSESGDTEAFF
TRBJ2-5 TRBV6-6 CASSYSSQTPRETQYF
TRBJ2-3 TRBV4-3 CASSQGGVVVDTQYF
TRBJ1-2 TRBV7-2 CASSLGSGNTGYTF
TRBJ1-5 TRBV3-1 CASSYDSGYSNQPPHF
TRBJ2-3 TRBV5-4 CASSERGSTDTQYF
TRBJ2-7 TRBV28 CASSFWSYEQYF
TRBJ2-5 TRBV18 CASSPQDRGWSKETQYF
TRBJ2-2 TRBV27 CASSFRLAGATNTGELFF
TRBJ2-1 TRBV6-1 CASSPRLETYNEQFF
TRBJ2-1 TRBV28 CASSLGPTSGRRSSYNGQFF
TRBJ2-3 TRBV20-1 CSVGTGGSTDTQYF
TRBJ2-1 TRBV7-2 CASSPLVGYEQFF
TRBJ2-7 TRBV2 CASNIDRLSYEQYF
TRBJ1-1 TRBV11-2 CASSHWGGGTEAFF
TRBJ1-4 TRBV27 CASSFAPYATNEKLFF
TRBJ2-7 TRBV19 CASSMGSVYEQYF
TRBJ2-1 TRBV18 CASSPLAGANNEQFF
TRBJ1-5 TRBV10-1 CASSESGSGFQPQHF
TRBJ2-7 TRBV27 CASTRSYGAYEQYF
TRBJ1-1 TRBV6-1 CASSPKTEAFF
TRBJ2-2 TRBV2 CASSEADIPGELFF
TRBJ2-1 TRBV10-2 CASTDSLRRLAGALSPYNEQFF
TRBJ2-7 TRBV5-8 CASSQGQGYYGEQYF
TRBJ2-3 TRBV2 CASTLAADTQYF
TRBJ2-7 TRBV4-3 CASSQDSGTGGNEQYF
TRBJ1-2 TRBV12-3/TRBV12-4 CATREVPAGYTF
TRBJ2-1 TRBV7-9 CASIAYNEQFF
TRBJ1-2 TRBV2 CASSAGRGNYGYTF
TRBJ1-4 TRBV28 CASSLTGTGGGKLFF
TRBJ2-5 TRBV29-1 CSVDGSGLAGPGETQYF
TRBJ2-5 TRBV15 CATSRDGTRGGRQETQYF
TRBJ2-3 TRBV6-1 CASSDRTAQYF
TRBJ1-5 TRBV4-2 CASSQEDGDQPQHF
TRBJ2-1 TRBV7-8 CASSPRASGGAYNEQFF
TRBJ2-1 TRBV5-1 CASSLASRLAGKFF
TRBJ2-1 TRBV12-3/TRBV12-4 CASSLALSSLSYNEQFF
TRBJ1-3 TRBV25-1 CASSETRTGTLFSGNTIYF
TRBJ2-5 TRBV2 CASSEELAGVETQYF
TRBJ1-1 TRBV29-1 CSGGGRGISEAFF
TRBJ2-5 TRBV7-9 CASSPLGIGETQYF
TRBJ2-7 TRBV2 CASSRDRATGEQYF
TRBJ2-5 TRBV20-1 CSASEGFRPQYF